The present T cell receptor (beta chain) was sequenced within a study of T cell clones after liver transplantation (dated by TCRdb to about 2019). General notes on the study: The samples were obtained from ITN030ST, a randomized trial that attempted immunosuppression withdrawal within 2 years after liver transplantation. No induction therapy was given to the subjects, and standard immunosuppression was administered until randomization at 12-24 months post-transplant. The studied cohort comprised 8 liver transplant recipients, 3 classified as tolerant and 5 as non-tolerant. Third party-reactive TCRbeta sequences were also identified from pre-transplant MLRs to serve as an antigen-independent comparator for donor-reactive sequences. Tolerance was defined as complete withdrawal of immunosuppression for at least one year without a rise in liver enzymes beyond twice the upper limit of normal. Three of the eight recipients were HCV-positive; the others were transplanted for non-autoimmune, non-viral indications. Donor-reactive T cell clones were identified by TCRbeta sequencing after a pre-transplant mixed lymphocyte reaction and then tracked in post-transplant blood. Blood samples were collected pre-transplant, then pre-randomization ahead of withdrawal, and finally post-randomization once withdrawal had either been completed or failed.

V sheds 6 bases and J sheds 0 bases, leaving 14 bases between their ends. From cysteine to phenylalanine, the CDR3 is 15 amino acids long. The DNA shown is the 45-base CDR3, in frame from base 1. CDR1 and CDR2 (LNHDA, SQIVND) derive from the germline V gene (reference sequence). Summary of the overall study and its limitations: The decline in donor-reactive sequences exceeded the decline in third party-reactive sequences, suggesting partial antigen-specific deletion that was unrelated to withdrawal success. Without allograft tissue specimens, donor-reactive T cells may have migrated into the graft rather than being deleted. The conclusions were preliminary, being limited by small, heterogeneous patient numbers and by non-standardized post-transplant time points. In a couple of subjects, low numbers of available donor cells limited the measurable donor-reactive repertoire. In most of the 8 subjects, regardless of tolerance or HCV status, circulating donor-reactive CD4 TCRbeta sequences dropped significantly post-transplant. When repertoire turnover was accounted for, significantly reduced detection of donor-reactive sequences was found in 7 of 8 subjects for CD4 and in 8 of 8 subjects for CD8.

Unstimulated PBMCs, after thawing, were stained for CD3, CD4 and CD8 and then FACS-sorted into CD3+CD4+ and CD3+CD8+ populations. Each of the 8 studied subjects was randomized to immunosuppression withdrawal. The Qiagen DNeasy Blood and Tissue Kit was used for genomic DNA isolation. Frozen genomic DNA underwent high-throughput TCRbeta CDR3 sequencing by immunoSEQ, including PCR amplification, mapping, bias correction and internal controls. The study's processing was this. Only productive rearrangements were retained, and each unique TCRbeta sequence was defined by its CDR3 nucleotide sequence together with its V and J gene. For a sequence to be called donor-reactive, it needed a frequency of at least 0.01% and at least 5-fold expansion in CFSE-low cells compared with unstimulated pre-transplant cells. Minimum frequency thresholds were set for each subject based on the unstimulated sample with the lowest template count, ensuring at least 90% detection power. Jensen-Shannon divergence between the top 1000 TCRbeta sequences post- versus pre-transplant served as the measure of repertoire turnover. Two-sided Fisher's exact tests were used to test for changes in the detection of donor-reactive sequences. TCRdb stores this immuneACCESS table with in-frame sequences only. Part of the clones is absent; in the studies checked, under half of the shortfall reflects unresolved V genes, and no reason is known for the rest. V and J calls and clone size are those listed in that table; D and trimming were worked out from the DNA. The sample yields tens of thousands of clones; 70% were counted once. The top ten constitute over 2.5% of the sample.

On this clone itself: Its binding antigen is unknown. The record has no base qualities; no much larger clone is one base away.

The origin of this receptor is a human patient who received a liver transplant. Post transplant, some T cells may arise from the graft donor. The chain couples TRBV19 to TRBJ1-1; TRBD1 is a weak D gene call, 6 bases matching. The sample in question was CD4+ T cells from blood, obtained at the approximately 15-month timepoint. The bases read TGTGCCAGTAGAAAGGCAGGGGCGTTGAACACTGAAGCTTTCTTT. Its protein product is CASRKAGALNTEAFF.